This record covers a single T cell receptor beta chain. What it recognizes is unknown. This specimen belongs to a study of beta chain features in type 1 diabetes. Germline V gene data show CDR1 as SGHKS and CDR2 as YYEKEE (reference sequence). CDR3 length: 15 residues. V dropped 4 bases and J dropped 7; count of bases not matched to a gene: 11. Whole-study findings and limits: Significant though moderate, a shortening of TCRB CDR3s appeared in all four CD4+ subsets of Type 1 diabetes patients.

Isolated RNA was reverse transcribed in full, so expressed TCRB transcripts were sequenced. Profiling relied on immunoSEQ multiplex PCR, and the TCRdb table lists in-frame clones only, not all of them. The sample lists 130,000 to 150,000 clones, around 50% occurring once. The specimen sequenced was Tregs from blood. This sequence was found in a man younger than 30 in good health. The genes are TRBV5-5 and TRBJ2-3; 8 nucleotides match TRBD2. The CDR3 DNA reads TGTGCCAGCAGCCGACTAGCGAGCATTGACCATACGCAGTATTTT. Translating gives CASSRLASIDHTQYF. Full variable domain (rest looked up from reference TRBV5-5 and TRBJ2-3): DAGVTQSPTHLIKTRGQQVTLRCSPISGHKSVSWYQQVLGQGPQFIFQYYEKEERGRGNFPDRFSARQFPNYSSELNVNALLLGDSALYLCASSRLASIDHTQYFGPGTRLTVL.